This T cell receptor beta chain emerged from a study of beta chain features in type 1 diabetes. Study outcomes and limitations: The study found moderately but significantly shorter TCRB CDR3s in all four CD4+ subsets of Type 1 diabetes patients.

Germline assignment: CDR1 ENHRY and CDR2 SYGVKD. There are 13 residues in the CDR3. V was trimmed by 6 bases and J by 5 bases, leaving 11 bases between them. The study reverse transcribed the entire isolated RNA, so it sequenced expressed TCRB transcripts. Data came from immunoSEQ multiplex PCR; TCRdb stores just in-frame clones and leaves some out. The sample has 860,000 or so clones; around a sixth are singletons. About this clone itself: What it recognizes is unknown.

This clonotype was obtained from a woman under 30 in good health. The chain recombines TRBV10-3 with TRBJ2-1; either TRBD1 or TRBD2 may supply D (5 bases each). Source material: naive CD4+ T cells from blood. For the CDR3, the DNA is TGTGCCATCAGGAGAGGGGTCGACAATGAGCAGTTCTTC. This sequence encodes CAIRRGVDNEQFF.